A selection of T cell receptor beta chains follows, all from one sample in a study of blood T cell repertoires in COVID-19. The method was immunoSEQ multiplex PCR; TCRdb's version includes in-frame clones alone and lacks a portion of them. The repertoire holds about 71,000 clones, with around 83% as singletons. The sequenced sample consisted of peripheral blood. Source of these receptors: a man aged 50 or older with active COVID-19. CDR3s include the opening cysteine and the closing phenylalanine or tryptophan. The D gene is left open where the match is weak. Size tells how often a clone was seen (once, few, many) or the class of an expanded clone, and some rows leave it out.

d_gene: .
len: 14
v_gene: TRBV15
j_gene: TRBJ1-4
abundance: .
CDR3nt: TGTGCCACCAGCAGTGTCAGAACTAATGAAAAACTGTTTTTT
CDR3aa: CATSSVRTNEKLFF

d_gene: .
len: 13
v_gene: TRBV12-3/TRBV12-4
j_gene: TRBJ1-2
abundance: .
CDR3nt: TGTGCCAGCAACCGACCAGGAAACTATGGCTACACCTTC
CDR3aa: CASNRPGNYGYTF

d_gene: TRBD1
len: 14
v_gene: TRBV19
j_gene: TRBJ2-1
abundance: once
CDR3nt: TGTGCCAGTAGACAGGGGTGGCCCTACAATGAGCAGTTCTTC
CDR3aa: CASRQGWPYNEQFF

d_gene: TRBD2
len: 16
v_gene: TRBV6-1
j_gene: TRBJ2-5
abundance: few
CDR3nt: TGTGCCAGCAGTGAAGTTGGTATCAGACTAGCAGAGACCCAGTACTTC
CDR3aa: CASSEVGIRLAETQYF

d_gene: .
len: 16
v_gene: TRBV19
j_gene: TRBJ1-1
abundance: .
CDR3nt: TGTGCCAGTAGGCCCGGTTACCGGGACATTAACACTGAAGCTTTCTTT
CDR3aa: CASRPGYRDINTEAFF

d_gene: TRBD2
len: 16
v_gene: TRBV3-1/TRBV3-2
j_gene: TRBJ2-2
abundance: once
CDR3nt: TGTGCCAGCAGCCAAGTGGGGACTAGCGGGACATGGGAGCTGTTTTTT
CDR3aa: CASSQVGTSGTWELFF

d_gene: TRBD1
len: 16
v_gene: TRBV6-2/TRBV6-3
j_gene: TRBJ2-7
abundance: .
CDR3nt: TGTGCCAGCAGTTTCTCCGGGACAGGCGTTTCCTACGAGCAGTACTTC
CDR3aa: CASSFSGTGVSYEQYF

d_gene: TRBD2
len: 15
v_gene: TRBV9
j_gene: TRBJ2-1
abundance: .
CDR3nt: TGTGCCAGCAGCGTAGGCGGGGGGTCATACAATGAGCAGTTCTTC
CDR3aa: CASSVGGGSYNEQFF

d_gene: TRBD2
len: 14
v_gene: TRBV19
j_gene: TRBJ2-3
abundance: .
CDR3nt: TGTGCCAGTAGTGACGCGGGAGGACGGGATACGCAGTATTTT
CDR3aa: CASSDAGGRDTQYF

d_gene: TRBD1
len: 15
v_gene: TRBV19
j_gene: TRBJ2-7
abundance: .
CDR3nt: TGTGCCAGTAGTGCCTCCGGGACAGGGGGTTTCGAGCAGTACTTC
CDR3aa: CASSASGTGGFEQYF

d_gene: TRBD1
len: 13
v_gene: TRBV2
j_gene: TRBJ1-4
abundance: .
CDR3nt: TGTGCCAGCATACAGGGGCCGGGTGAAAAACTGTTTTTT
CDR3aa: CASIQGPGEKLFF

d_gene: TRBD2
len: 14
v_gene: TRBV9
j_gene: TRBJ2-5
abundance: .
CDR3nt: TGTGCCAGCAGCGTAGAAGCTAGCGGAGTGACCCAGTACTTC
CDR3aa: CASSVEASGVTQYF

d_gene: TRBD1
len: 15
v_gene: TRBV25-1
j_gene: TRBJ2-3
abundance: .
CDR3nt: TGTGCCAGCAGTCGGACAGGGGCGGGTGCAGATACGCAGTATTTT
CDR3aa: CASSRTGAGADTQYF

d_gene: .
len: 13
v_gene: TRBV10-2
j_gene: TRBJ2-7
abundance: once
CDR3nt: TGCGCCAGCAGTCAGACAGGTTCCTACGAGCAGTACTTC
CDR3aa: CASSQTGSYEQYF

d_gene: .
len: 15
v_gene: TRBV3-1/TRBV3-2
j_gene: TRBJ1-2
abundance: .
CDR3nt: TGTGCCAGCAGCCAAGATTTCAGACAGATTAGGGGCTACACCTTC
CDR3aa: CASSQDFRQIRGYTF

d_gene: TRBD1
len: 14
v_gene: TRBV6-5
j_gene: TRBJ2-1
abundance: .
CDR3nt: TGTGCCAGCAGCGTGACAGGGTACTACAATGAGCAGTTCTTC
CDR3aa: CASSVTGYYNEQFF

d_gene: .
len: 15
v_gene: TRBV5-5
j_gene: TRBJ1-3
abundance: .
CDR3nt: TGTGCCAGCCTTCAGGGGATTAGCTCTGGAAACACCATATATTTT
CDR3aa: CASLQGISSGNTIYF

d_gene: .
len: 13
v_gene: TRBV2
j_gene: TRBJ1-1
abundance: .
CDR3nt: TGTGCGGACCGGAGAAGTGCGGGTTCCGAAGCTTTCTTT
CDR3aa: CADRRSAGSEAFF

d_gene: .
len: 13
v_gene: TRBV24-1
j_gene: TRBJ1-1
abundance: .
CDR3nt: TGTGCCACCAGTGCCTTTGGCGGGCGTGAAGCTTTCTTT
CDR3aa: CATSAFGGREAFF

d_gene: TRBD1
len: 13
v_gene: TRBV30
j_gene: TRBJ1-5
abundance: .
CDR3nt: TGTGCCTGGGGACAGGGGGCAATTCAGCCCCAGCATTTT
CDR3aa: CAWGQGAIQPQHF

d_gene: .
len: 12
v_gene: TRBV27
j_gene: TRBJ1-2
abundance: .
CDR3nt: TGTGCCAGCAGTTTACGGGGAAATGGCTACACCTTC
CDR3aa: CASSLRGNGYTF

d_gene: .
len: 15
v_gene: TRBV10-2
j_gene: TRBJ1-3
abundance: .
CDR3nt: TGCGCCAGCAGTGAACCACAGGTCTCTGGAAACACCATATATTTT
CDR3aa: CASSEPQVSGNTIYF

d_gene: .
len: 13
v_gene: TRBV12-3/TRBV12-4
j_gene: TRBJ2-7
abundance: .
CDR3nt: TGTGCCAGCAGTTCCGCAGGGGCCTACGAGCAGTACTTC
CDR3aa: CASSSAGAYEQYF

d_gene: .
len: 12
v_gene: TRBV3-1/TRBV3-2
j_gene: TRBJ2-5
abundance: once
CDR3nt: TGTGCCAGCAGCCGGACTTTGGAGACCCAGTACTTC
CDR3aa: CASSRTLETQYF

d_gene: .
len: 15
v_gene: TRBV5-1
j_gene: TRBJ2-7
abundance: once
CDR3nt: TGCGCCAGCAGCTTGGCCGGCCAGGGGACCTACGAGCAGTACTTC
CDR3aa: CASSLAGQGTYEQYF

d_gene: TRBD2
len: 15
v_gene: TRBV27
j_gene: TRBJ2-1
abundance: .
CDR3nt: TGTGCCAGCAGTTTACGGGTAGAGGGAGGGAATGAGCAGTTCTTC
CDR3aa: CASSLRVEGGNEQFF

d_gene: .
len: 13
v_gene: TRBV5-6
j_gene: TRBJ1-1
abundance: .
CDR3nt: TGTGCCAGCAGCTTGGCCCGGGAAGATAGGGCTTTCTTT
CDR3aa: CASSLAREDRAFF

d_gene: .
len: 15
v_gene: TRBV19
j_gene: TRBJ1-5
abundance: once
CDR3nt: TGTGCCAGTAGACCCGGGACAACTAGCAATCAGCCCCAGCATTTT
CDR3aa: CASRPGTTSNQPQHF

d_gene: TRBD1
len: 15
v_gene: TRBV10-2
j_gene: TRBJ1-2
abundance: once
CDR3nt: TGCGCCAGCAGTGACATTTGGACAGGGCAGGATGGCTACACCTTC
CDR3aa: CASSDIWTGQDGYTF

d_gene: .
len: 15
v_gene: TRBV5-1
j_gene: TRBJ1-1
abundance: .
CDR3nt: TGCGCCAGCAGCTTACAGGGTAACGGGAACACTGAAGCTTTCTTT
CDR3aa: CASSLQGNGNTEAFF

d_gene: .
len: 11
v_gene: TRBV12-3/TRBV12-4
j_gene: TRBJ2-1
abundance: .
CDR3nt: TGTGCCAGCAGTCGGAGATTTGAGCAGTTCTTC
CDR3aa: CASSRRFEQFF

d_gene: .
len: 15
v_gene: TRBV5-1
j_gene: TRBJ1-4
abundance: .
CDR3nt: TGCGCCAGCAGCTTGTCAGGGGCCTCTAATGAAAAACTGTTTTTT
CDR3aa: CASSLSGASNEKLFF

d_gene: .
len: 16
v_gene: TRBV7-2
j_gene: TRBJ2-3
abundance: .
CDR3nt: TGTGCCAGCAGCCCTCAGTCCGGAGGGCTGACAGATACGCAGTATTTT
CDR3aa: CASSPQSGGLTDTQYF

d_gene: TRBD2
len: 15
v_gene: TRBV19
j_gene: TRBJ2-3
abundance: .
CDR3nt: TGTGCCAGCAGGGACCGGGGGGGGCCCACAGATACGCAGTATTTT
CDR3aa: CASRDRGGPTDTQYF

d_gene: .
len: 14
v_gene: TRBV12-5
j_gene: TRBJ2-7
abundance: .
CDR3nt: TGTGCTAGTGCACTGGATGTGAGGCGATCCGAGCAGTACTTC
CDR3aa: CASALDVRRSEQYF

d_gene: TRBD1
len: 13
v_gene: TRBV11-3
j_gene: TRBJ1-2
abundance: .
CDR3nt: TGTGCCAGCAAGGGACAGGGAGTTGATGGCTACACCTTC
CDR3aa: CASKGQGVDGYTF

d_gene: TRBD1
len: 17
v_gene: TRBV7-8
j_gene: TRBJ1-1
abundance: .
CDR3nt: TGTGCCAGCAGCTCAGGGGACAGGGGGACCCCAAGCGGTGAAGCTTTCTTT
CDR3aa: CASSSGDRGTPSGEAFF

d_gene: .
len: 14
v_gene: TRBV18
j_gene: TRBJ1-4
abundance: .
CDR3nt: TGTGCCAGCTCACCACGGCCGCTCAATGAAAAACTGTTTTTT
CDR3aa: CASSPRPLNEKLFF

d_gene: .
len: 13
v_gene: TRBV3-1/TRBV3-2
j_gene: TRBJ2-1
abundance: .
CDR3nt: TGTGCCAGTCAAACTTCCACCTACAATGAGCAGTTCTTC
CDR3aa: CASQTSTYNEQFF

d_gene: .
len: 14
v_gene: TRBV5-4
j_gene: TRBJ2-5
abundance: .
CDR3nt: TGTGCCAGCAGCTTGTTGGGGGAGGAAAAGACCCAGTACTTC
CDR3aa: CASSLLGEEKTQYF

d_gene: .
len: 15
v_gene: TRBV4-2
j_gene: TRBJ2-2
abundance: .
CDR3nt: TGTGCCAGCAGCCAAGATTTTTTAGCAACCGGGGAGCTGTTTTTT
CDR3aa: CASSQDFLATGELFF

d_gene: TRBD2
len: 15
v_gene: TRBV19
j_gene: TRBJ2-2
abundance: .
CDR3nt: TGTGCCAGTGTTGGACTAGCGGGGAACACCGGGGAGCTGTTTTTT
CDR3aa: CASVGLAGNTGELFF

d_gene: .
len: 12
v_gene: TRBV11-2
j_gene: TRBJ2-7
abundance: .
CDR3nt: TGTGCCAGCGGGGCAGGAGCCCACGAGCAGTACTTC
CDR3aa: CASGAGAHEQYF

d_gene: TRBD1
len: 16
v_gene: TRBV5-1
j_gene: TRBJ1-6
abundance: .
CDR3nt: TGCGCCAGCAGTTCCGGGACAGGGGGCATCAATTCACCCCTCCACTTT
CDR3aa: CASSSGTGGINSPLHF

d_gene: TRBD1
len: 15
v_gene: TRBV27
j_gene: TRBJ2-1
abundance: .
CDR3nt: TGTGCCAGCAGTTTGAGGACAGGGGGCTACAATGAGCAGTTCTTC
CDR3aa: CASSLRTGGYNEQFF

d_gene: TRBD1
len: 15
v_gene: TRBV7-2
j_gene: TRBJ1-4
abundance: .
CDR3nt: TGTGCCAGCAGCCCCCGGACAGGGGGTAATGAAAAACTGTTTTTT
CDR3aa: CASSPRTGGNEKLFF

d_gene: TRBD2
len: 16
v_gene: TRBV6-1
j_gene: TRBJ2-1
abundance: .
CDR3nt: TGTGCCAGCAGTGAAGGGGTCGGCGGGGGGGCCTATGAGCAGTTCTTC
CDR3aa: CASSEGVGGGAYEQFF

d_gene: TRBD1
len: 14
v_gene: TRBV5-1
j_gene: TRBJ1-1
abundance: .
CDR3nt: TGCGCCAGCAGCTTGGTCGGGACAGGGCCTGAAGCTTTCTTT
CDR3aa: CASSLVGTGPEAFF

d_gene: .
len: 15
v_gene: TRBV7-2
j_gene: TRBJ1-5
abundance: .
CDR3nt: TGTGCCAGCAGCTTAGGGGCAGGGTTTACTCAGCCCCAGCATTTT
CDR3aa: CASSLGAGFTQPQHF

d_gene: .
len: 14
v_gene: TRBV18
j_gene: TRBJ1-4
abundance: .
CDR3nt: TGTGCCAGCTCACCCGGCAGGGCGGAGGAAAAACTGTTTTTT
CDR3aa: CASSPGRAEEKLFF